The text below deals with one TCR beta chain. Antigen specificity is unknown. This sample stems from a study of T cell repertoires in cytomegalovirus infection. Study-wide results and limits: Cumulative public TCR beta family frequency identified CMV carriers with the relevant HLA. HLA-C-restricted CMV clonotypes gave the most frequent clonotype in two of eight donors.

TCRdb analysed the reads with MiXCR anew, one entry per CDR3 protein. The sample includes about 680,000 distinct CDR3 sequences, less than 25% seen only once; the top ten take less than 9.5%. This clonotype originated in a human donor in good health (CMV status not recorded). Some clones in this sample may be carry-over from other donors' samples. Sample: CD8+ T cells from PBMCs.

The chain's CDR3 is CASSLIGGRESEQFF. In DNA form, the CDR3 reads TGTGCCAGCAGTTTAATCGGGGGGAGGGAGAGTGAGCAGTTCTTC. The rearrangement links TRBV27 to TRBJ2-1; TRBD2 aligns across 7 bases. The length of the CDR3 is 15 residues. The germline gives CDR1 MNHEY, CDR2 SMNVEV (reference sequence). V shed 2 bases and J 9 bases; nucleotides not matched to a gene: 10.